This is a list of T cell receptor beta chains from one sample in a study of cytomegalovirus exposure and HLA in healthy donors. The data were produced by immunoSEQ multiplex PCR, yet TCRdb's version contains in-frame clones alone and is incomplete. The sample has about 77,000 clones; around 82% are singletons. Sequencing input: PBMCs. These receptors came from a man aged 35-49 years in good health and CMV-seronegative. The CDR3 runs from the conserved cysteine through the conserved F or W. D genes are given only for firm matches. Clone size is stated in some rows and not others, as once, few, many or a class when expanded.

clone_size | j_call | d_call | v_call | cdr3_length | cdr3_aa | cdr3_nt
NA | TRBJ1-5 | TRBD1 | TRBV28 | 15 | CASSLSRGLNQPQHF | TGTGCCAGCAGTTTATCCAGGGGGCTGAATCAGCCCCAGCATTTT
NA | TRBJ1-4 | NA | TRBV6-5 | 13 | CASRNKAGEKLFF | TGTGCCAGCAGGAACAAGGCAGGCGAAAAACTGTTTTTT
NA | TRBJ1-2 | NA | TRBV19 | 13 | CASQGQLVGGYTF | TGTGCCAGTCAGGGACAACTAGTCGGTGGCTACACCTTC
NA | TRBJ2-7 | NA | TRBV30 | 14 | CAWKQGVYDYEQYF | TGTGCCTGGAAACAGGGTGTATACGACTACGAGCAGTACTTC
NA | TRBJ2-3 | TRBD2 | TRBV7-2 | 14 | CASSLAASGPEQYF | TGTGCCAGCAGCTTAGCGGCTAGCGGGCCTGAGCAGTATTTT
NA | TRBJ1-2 | NA | TRBV7-9 | 16 | CASSLAGQGGNYGYTF | TGTGCCAGCAGCTTAGCGGGGCAGGGTGGCAACTATGGCTACACCTTC
NA | TRBJ2-2 | TRBD2 | TRBV7-3 | 16 | CASSRGGNPNTGELFF | TGTGCCAGCAGCCGGGGAGGGAACCCAAACACCGGGGAGCTGTTTTTT
NA | TRBJ1-3 | NA | TRBV28 | 16 | CASSSRTESSGNTIYF | TGTGCCAGCAGTTCCCGGACAGAATCCTCTGGAAACACCATATATTTT
NA | TRBJ1-2 | NA | TRBV5-6 | 13 | CASSRTARYGYTF | TGTGCCAGCAGCCGGACAGCGCGCTATGGCTACACCTTC
NA | TRBJ1-2 | NA | TRBV30 | 13 | CAWSLQGAYGYTF | TGTGCCTGGAGCCTACAAGGGGCCTATGGCTACACCTTC
NA | TRBJ2-5 | NA | TRBV6-1 | 11 | CASSHSETQYF | TGTGCCAGCAGTCACAGTGAGACCCAGTACTTC
once | TRBJ2-1 | NA | TRBV6-1 | 14 | CASLSLSSYNEQFF | TGTGCCAGCCTGTCACTAAGCTCCTACAATGAGCAGTTCTTC
NA | TRBJ1-1 | NA | TRBV11-3 | 13 | CASSAAMNTEAFF | TGTGCCAGCAGCGCGGCTATGAACACTGAAGCTTTCTTT
NA | TRBJ1-2 | NA | TRBV7-3 | 13 | CASSEQGFYGYTF | TGTGCCAGCAGCGAACAGGGCTTCTATGGCTACACCTTC
NA | TRBJ1-1 | TRBD1 | TRBV6-5 | 13 | CASSFAGQGLPFF | TGTGCCAGCAGTTTCGCAGGACAGGGTTTACCTTTCTTT
NA | TRBJ2-7 | NA | TRBV4-2 | 15 | CASSPAGFLADEQYF | TGTGCCAGCAGCCCTGCGGGTTTTTTAGCGGACGAGCAGTACTTC
NA | TRBJ2-7 | TRBD2 | TRBV9 | 17 | CASSGGGTSGGAYEQYF | TGTGCCAGCAGCGGCGGGGGGACTAGCGGGGGGGCCTACGAGCAGTACTTC
NA | TRBJ2-1 | TRBD1 | TRBV9 | 17 | CASSVEFRGQSYNEQFF | TGTGCCAGCAGCGTAGAGTTCAGGGGGCAATCCTACAATGAGCAGTTCTTC
NA | TRBJ2-1 | NA | TRBV7-2 | 15 | CASSQGSLSYNEQFF | TGTGCCAGCAGCCAGGGGAGTCTATCCTACAATGAGCAGTTCTTC
few | TRBJ2-7 | NA | TRBV6-6 | 16 | CASSYPDSKITYEQYF | TGTGCCAGCAGTTACCCGGACAGCAAAATAACCTACGAGCAGTACTTC
NA | TRBJ2-7 | NA | TRBV30 | 13 | CAWGGVQGYEQYF | TGTGCCTGGGGGGGGGTCCAGGGGTACGAGCAGTACTTC
NA | TRBJ1-2 | TRBD1 | TRBV6-5 | 13 | CASSYPQGGGYTF | TGTGCCAGCAGTTACCCTCAGGGGGGTGGCTACACCTTC
NA | TRBJ2-7 | TRBD1 | TRBV25-1 | 15 | CASSEYGTGTYEQYF | TGTGCCAGCAGTGAATATGGGACAGGGACCTACGAGCAGTACTTC
once | TRBJ2-7 | NA | TRBV6-6 | 11 | CASSYSSEQYF | TGTGCCAGCAGTTACTCGAGCGAGCAGTACTTC
NA | TRBJ1-1 | NA | TRBV4-2 | 13 | CASSQLQGTEAFF | TGTGCCAGCAGCCAACTACAGGGCACTGAAGCTTTCTTT
NA | TRBJ2-1 | NA | TRBV10-3 | 13 | CAISDSHYNEQFF | TGTGCCATCAGTGATAGCCATTACAATGAGCAGTTCTTC
NA | TRBJ2-1 | TRBD2 | TRBV2 | 15 | CASSRRSGGTNEQFF | TGTGCCAGCAGTCGGAGGAGCGGGGGGACGAATGAGCAGTTCTTC
NA | TRBJ1-2 | NA | TRBV6-6 | 12 | CASLRGRNGYTF | TGTGCCAGCCTAAGAGGCCGGAATGGCTACACCTTC
NA | TRBJ1-4 | NA | TRBV27 | 16 | CASSFIGGRVGEKLFF | TGTGCCAGCAGTTTTATCGGGGGGCGCGTAGGAGAAAAACTGTTTTTT
NA | TRBJ2-7 | TRBD1 | TRBV18 | 15 | CASSPPWGQDLEQYF | TGTGCCAGCTCACCACCGTGGGGACAGGATCTCGAGCAGTACTTC
few | TRBJ1-4 | NA | TRBV6-6 | 14 | CASRPQDKNEKLFF | TGTGCCAGCAGACCCCAGGACAAGAATGAAAAACTGTTTTTT
many | TRBJ1-1 | NA | TRBV7-3 | 16 | CASSLFQGQEGTEAFF | TGTGCCAGCAGCTTATTCCAGGGACAAGAGGGCACTGAAGCTTTCTTT
NA | TRBJ2-1 | TRBD2 | TRBV4-2 | 18 | CASSQDNWRGGSYNEQFF | TGTGCCAGCAGCCAAGATAATTGGCGGGGGGGCTCCTACAATGAGCAGTTCTTC
NA | TRBJ2-2 | TRBD1 | TRBV6-5 | 14 | CASTKDRVGWELFF | TGTGCCAGCACTAAGGACAGGGTCGGTTGGGAGCTGTTTTTT
NA | TRBJ2-6 | TRBD2 | TRBV7-3 | 15 | CASSRGGGGANVLTF | TGTGCCAGCAGCCGCGGGGGAGGAGGGGCCAACGTCCTGACTTTC
NA | TRBJ1-6 | NA | TRBV11-2 | 13 | CASSLVLNSPLHF | TGTGCCAGCAGCTTAGTTTTAAATTCACCCCTCCACTTT